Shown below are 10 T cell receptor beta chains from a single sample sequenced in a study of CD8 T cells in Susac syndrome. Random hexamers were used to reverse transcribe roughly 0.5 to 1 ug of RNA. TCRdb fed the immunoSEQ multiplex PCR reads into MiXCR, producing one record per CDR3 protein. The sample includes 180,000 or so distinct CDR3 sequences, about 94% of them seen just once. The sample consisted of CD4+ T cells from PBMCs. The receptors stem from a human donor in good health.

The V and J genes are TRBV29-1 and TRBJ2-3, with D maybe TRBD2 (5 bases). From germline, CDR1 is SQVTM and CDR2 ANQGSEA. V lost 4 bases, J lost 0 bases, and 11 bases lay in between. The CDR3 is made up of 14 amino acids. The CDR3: CSVALAASTDTQYF. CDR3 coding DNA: TGCAGCGTTGCTCTAGCAGCTAGCACAGATACGCAGTATTTT.

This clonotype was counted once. CDR3 sequence (DNA): TGTGCCAGCAGTGACGCCCAGCGAGTTTTATGGAATGAGCAGTTCTTC. It yields the protein CASSDAQRVLWNEQFF. The chain combines TRBV25-1 with TRBJ2-1; unclear D gene. Trimming stripped 3 bases from V and 7 bases from J, with 19 bases between. There are 16 residues in the CDR3. The V gene's germline CDR1 is MGHDK and CDR2 SYGVNS.

The CDR3 loop reads CAWSVQAYNEQFF. The CDR3 DNA follows: TGTGCCTGGAGTGTACAGGCCTACAATGAGCAGTTCTTC. The chain combines TRBV30 with TRBJ2-1; D is possibly TRBD1 (5 bases). This CDR3 spans 13 amino acids. The ends were cut back, 0 bases at V and 2 bases at J, with 5 bases in the middle. Germline V gene sequence: CDR1 GTSNPN, CDR2 SVGIG (reference sequence).

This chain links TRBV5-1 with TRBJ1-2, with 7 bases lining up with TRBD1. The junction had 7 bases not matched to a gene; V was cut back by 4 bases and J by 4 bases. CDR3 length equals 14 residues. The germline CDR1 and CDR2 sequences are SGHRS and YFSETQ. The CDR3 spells CASSTGQDGYGYTF. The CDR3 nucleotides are TGCGCCAGCAGCACCGGACAGGACGGCTATGGCTACACCTTC. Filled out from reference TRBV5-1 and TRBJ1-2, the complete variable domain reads KAGVTQTPRYLIKTRGQQVTLSCSPISGHRSVSWYQQTPGQGLQFLFEYFSETQRNKGNFPGRFSGRQFSNSRSEMNVSTLELGDSALYLCASSTGQDGYGYTFGSGTRLTVV.

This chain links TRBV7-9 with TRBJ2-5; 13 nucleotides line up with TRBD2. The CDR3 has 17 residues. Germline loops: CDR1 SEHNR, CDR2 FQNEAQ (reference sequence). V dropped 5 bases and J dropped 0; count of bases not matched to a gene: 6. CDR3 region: CASSTGTSGNHQETQYF. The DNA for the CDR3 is TGTGCCAGCAGCACCGGGACTAGCGGGAACCACCAAGAGACCCAGTACTTC. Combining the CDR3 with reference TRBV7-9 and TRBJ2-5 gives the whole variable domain DTGVSQNPRHKITKRGQNVTFRCDPISEHNRLYWYRQTLGQGPEFLTYFQNEAQLEKSRLLSDRFSAERPKGSFSTLEIQRTEQGDSAMYLCASSTGTSGNHQETQYFGPGTRLLVL.

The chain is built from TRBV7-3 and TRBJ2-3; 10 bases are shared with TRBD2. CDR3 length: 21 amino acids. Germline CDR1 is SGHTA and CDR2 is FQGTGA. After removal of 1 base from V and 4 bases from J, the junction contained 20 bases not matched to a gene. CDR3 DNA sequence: TGTGCCAGCAGCTTAATAGGAGTCCGCGTGGCTAGCGGGAGACGGGCAGATACGCAGTATTTT. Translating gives CASSLIGVRVASGRRADTQYF.

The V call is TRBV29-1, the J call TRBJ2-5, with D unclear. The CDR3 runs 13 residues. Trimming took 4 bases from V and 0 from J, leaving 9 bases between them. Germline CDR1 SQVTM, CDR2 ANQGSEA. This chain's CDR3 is CSVGLVYQETQYF. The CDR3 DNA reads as TGCAGCGTTGGCTTGGTGTACCAAGAGACCCAGTACTTC.

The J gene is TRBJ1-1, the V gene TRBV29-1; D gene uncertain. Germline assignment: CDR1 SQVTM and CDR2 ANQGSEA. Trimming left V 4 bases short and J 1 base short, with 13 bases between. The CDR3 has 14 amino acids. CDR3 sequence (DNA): TGCAGCGTTGCTCCTGGGTTGGGGAACACTGAAGCTTTCTTT. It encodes CSVAPGLGNTEAFF.

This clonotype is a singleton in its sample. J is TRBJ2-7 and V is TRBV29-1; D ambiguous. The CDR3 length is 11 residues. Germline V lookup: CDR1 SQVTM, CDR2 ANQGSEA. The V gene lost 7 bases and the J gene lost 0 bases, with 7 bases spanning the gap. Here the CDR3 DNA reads TGCAGCGGTGGGAACTCCTACGAGCAGTACTTC. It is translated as CSGGNSYEQYF.

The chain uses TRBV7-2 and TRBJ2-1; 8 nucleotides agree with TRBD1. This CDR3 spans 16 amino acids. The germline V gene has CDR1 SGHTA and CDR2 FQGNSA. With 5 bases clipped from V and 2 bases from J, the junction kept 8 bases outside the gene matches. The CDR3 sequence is CASSLPGGAPYNEQFF. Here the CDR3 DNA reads TGTGCCAGCAGCCTTCCAGGGGGCGCGCCCTACAATGAGCAGTTCTTC.